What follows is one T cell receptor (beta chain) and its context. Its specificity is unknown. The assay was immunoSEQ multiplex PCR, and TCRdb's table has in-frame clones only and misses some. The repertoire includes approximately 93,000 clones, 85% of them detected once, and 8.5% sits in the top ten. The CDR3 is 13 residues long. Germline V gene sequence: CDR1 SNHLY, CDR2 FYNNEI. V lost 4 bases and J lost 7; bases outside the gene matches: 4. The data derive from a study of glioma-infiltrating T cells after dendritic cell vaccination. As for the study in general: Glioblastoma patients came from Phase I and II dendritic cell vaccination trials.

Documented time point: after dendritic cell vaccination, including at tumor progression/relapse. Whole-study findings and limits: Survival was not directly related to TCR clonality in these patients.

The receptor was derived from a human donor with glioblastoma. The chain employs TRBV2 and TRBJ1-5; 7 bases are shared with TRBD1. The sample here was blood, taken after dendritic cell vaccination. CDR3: CASSGQGGQPQHF. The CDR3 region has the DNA TGTGCCAGCAGTGGACAGGGAGGCCAGCCCCAGCATTTT.